The sequence of this TCR beta chain was determined in a study of cytomegalovirus exposure and HLA in healthy donors. Primers for the PCR totalled 60 Vbeta and 13 Jbeta. Assay used: immunoSEQ multiplex PCR; TCRdb lists only in-frame clones, some missing. This table has about 200,000 clones, about 75% appearing once. This clone was seen once. The CDR3 consists of 14 residues. After removal of 5 bases from V and 2 bases from J, the junction contained 5 bases not matched to a gene. Per germline, CDR1 SGHTA and CDR2 FQGNSA. Sequencing used PBMCs. The sequence derives from a man aged 18 to 30 in good health and CMV-seronegative. This chain uses TRBV7-2 with TRBJ2-7; 8 bases match TRBD2. Here the CDR3 DNA reads TGTGCCAGCAGCCAGAGCGGGAGTGCCTACGAGCAGTACTTC. Protein: CASSQSGSAYEQYF.